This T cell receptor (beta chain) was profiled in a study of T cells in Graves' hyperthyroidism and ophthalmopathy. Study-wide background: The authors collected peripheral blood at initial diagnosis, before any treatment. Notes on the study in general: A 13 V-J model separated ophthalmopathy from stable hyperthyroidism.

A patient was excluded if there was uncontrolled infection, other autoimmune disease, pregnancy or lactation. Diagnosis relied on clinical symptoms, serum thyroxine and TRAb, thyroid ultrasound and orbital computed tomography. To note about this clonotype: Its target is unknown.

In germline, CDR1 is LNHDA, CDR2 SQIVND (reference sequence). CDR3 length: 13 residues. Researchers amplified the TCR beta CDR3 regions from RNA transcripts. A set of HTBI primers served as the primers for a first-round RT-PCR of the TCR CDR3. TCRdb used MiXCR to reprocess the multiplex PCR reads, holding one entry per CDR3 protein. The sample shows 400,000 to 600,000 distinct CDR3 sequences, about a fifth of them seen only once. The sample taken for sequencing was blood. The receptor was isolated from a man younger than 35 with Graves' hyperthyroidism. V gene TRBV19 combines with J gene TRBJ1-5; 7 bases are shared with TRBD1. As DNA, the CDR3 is TGTGCGGTCTCAGGGACAGGCAATCAGCCCCAGCATTTT. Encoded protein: CAVSGTGNQPQHF.